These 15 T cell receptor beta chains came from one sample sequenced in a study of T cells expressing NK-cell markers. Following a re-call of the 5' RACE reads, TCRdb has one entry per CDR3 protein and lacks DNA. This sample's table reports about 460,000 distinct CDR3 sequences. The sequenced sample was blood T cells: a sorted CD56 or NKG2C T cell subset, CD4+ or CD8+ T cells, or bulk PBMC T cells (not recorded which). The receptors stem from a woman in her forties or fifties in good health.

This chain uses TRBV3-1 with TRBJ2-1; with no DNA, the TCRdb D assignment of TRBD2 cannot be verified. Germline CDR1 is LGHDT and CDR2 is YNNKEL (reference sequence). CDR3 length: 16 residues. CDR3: CASSLRGGSSGNEQFF.

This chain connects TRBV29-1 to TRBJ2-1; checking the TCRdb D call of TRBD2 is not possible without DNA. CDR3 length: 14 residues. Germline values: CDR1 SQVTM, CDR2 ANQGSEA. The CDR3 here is CSSRLRLAHNEQFF.

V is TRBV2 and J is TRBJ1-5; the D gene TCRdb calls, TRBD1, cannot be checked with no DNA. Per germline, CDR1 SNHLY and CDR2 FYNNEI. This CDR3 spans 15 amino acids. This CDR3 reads CASSQAETGFQPQHF.

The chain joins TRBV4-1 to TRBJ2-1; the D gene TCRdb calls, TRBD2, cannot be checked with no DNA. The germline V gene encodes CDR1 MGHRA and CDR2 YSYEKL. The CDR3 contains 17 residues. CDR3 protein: CASSQGSSGRAGNEQFF.

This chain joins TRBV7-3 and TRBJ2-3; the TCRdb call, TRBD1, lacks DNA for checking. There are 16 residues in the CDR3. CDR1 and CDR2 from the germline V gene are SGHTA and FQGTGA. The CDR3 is CASSPGARASTDTQYF.

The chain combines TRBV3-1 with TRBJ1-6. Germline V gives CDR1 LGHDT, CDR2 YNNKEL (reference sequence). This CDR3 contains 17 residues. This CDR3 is CASSQGRTLTYNSPLHF. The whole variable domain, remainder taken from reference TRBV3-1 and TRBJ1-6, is DTAVSQTPKYLVTQMGNDKSIKCEQNLGHDTMYWYKQDSKKFLKIMFSYNNKELIINETVPNRFSPKSPDKAHLNLHINSLELGDSAVYFCASSQGRTLTYNSPLHFGNGTRLTVT.

CDR3 loop: CASSLDGASQHF. The J gene is TRBJ1-5, the V gene TRBV7-8. In germline, CDR1 is SGHVS, CDR2 FQNEAQ. The CDR3 runs 12 residues.

CDR3 protein: CATGGDGGPTETQYF. This chain connects TRBV15 to TRBJ2-5; TCRdb's D gene call, TRBD2, goes unchecked for lack of DNA. The CDR3 spans 15 residues. Germline V CDR1 and CDR2: LNHNV, YYDKDF (reference sequence).

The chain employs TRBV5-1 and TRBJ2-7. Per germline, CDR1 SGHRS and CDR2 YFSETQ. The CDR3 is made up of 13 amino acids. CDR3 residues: CATRIGGYDEQYF.

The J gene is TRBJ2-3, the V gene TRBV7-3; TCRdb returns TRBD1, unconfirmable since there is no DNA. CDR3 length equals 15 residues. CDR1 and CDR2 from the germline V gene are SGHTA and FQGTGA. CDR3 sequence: CASSIGTGLKDTQYF.

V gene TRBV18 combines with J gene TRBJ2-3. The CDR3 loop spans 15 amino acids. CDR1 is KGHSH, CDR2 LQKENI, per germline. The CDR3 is CASSGNPLRTDTQYF.

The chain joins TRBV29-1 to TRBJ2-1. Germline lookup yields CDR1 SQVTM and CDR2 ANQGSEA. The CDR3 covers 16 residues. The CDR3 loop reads CSVLKPAASSYNEQFF.

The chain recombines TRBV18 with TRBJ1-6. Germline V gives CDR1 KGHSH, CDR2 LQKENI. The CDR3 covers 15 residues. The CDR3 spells CASSPKASYNSPLHF.

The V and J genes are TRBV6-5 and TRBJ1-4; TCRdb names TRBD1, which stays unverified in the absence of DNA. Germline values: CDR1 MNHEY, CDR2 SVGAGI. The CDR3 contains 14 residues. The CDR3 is CASSYRGGNEKLFF.

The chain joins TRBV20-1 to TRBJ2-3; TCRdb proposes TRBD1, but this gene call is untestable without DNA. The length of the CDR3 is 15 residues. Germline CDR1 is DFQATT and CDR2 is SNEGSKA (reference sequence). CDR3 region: CSARDPTESTDTQYF.